One sample yielded the 32 T cell receptor beta chains listed below, sequenced in a study of CD8+CD57+ T cells in acquired aplastic anemia. Genomic DNA, the template, was used for profiling of the TCR beta VDJ and CDR3. Via MiXCR, TCRdb re-called the reads, giving one row per CDR3 protein. The data hold approximately 200,000 distinct CDR3 sequences, with over 60% observed a single time. Sequencing used sorted CD4+, CD8+, or CD8+CD57+ T cells (not recorded which) from PBMCs. The receptors were gathered from a human donor in good health.

This clonotype appeared a few times. The V and J genes are TRBV12-3 or TRBV12-4 and TRBJ1-2; no reliable D call. V gave up 3 bases and J gave up 5 bases, with 13 bases separating them. The CDR3 spans 14 residues. CDR3 in DNA: TGTGCCAGCAGTTTCGGGCCGCGGGATTATGGCTACACCTTC. Its protein is CASSFGPRDYGYTF.

V gene TRBV2 combines with J gene TRBJ2-7; D call uncertain. This CDR3 has 14 amino acids. Per germline, CDR1 SNHLY and CDR2 FYNNEI. Trimming shortened V by 7 bases and J by 0 bases, and 13 bases separated the two germline ends. The CDR3 reads CASILRPTSYEQYF. Written as DNA, the CDR3 is TGTGCCAGCATTCTCAGACCGACCTCCTACGAGCAGTACTTC.

This clonotype showed up many times. V gene TRBV9 combines with J gene TRBJ2-1; no firm D call. The V and J ends lost 0 bases and 8 bases respectively, with 15 bases between them. The CDR3 extends over 15 amino acids. CDR1 SGDLS and CDR2 YYNGEE come from the germline V gene. The CDR3 DNA is TGTGCCAGCAGCGTAGTCGGCAACGCGGTCGATGAGCAGTTCTTC. This gives the protein CASSVVGNAVDEQFF.

V gene TRBV7-2 combines with J gene TRBJ2-7; D call uncertain. The CDR3 has 14 residues. In germline, CDR1 is SGHTA, CDR2 FQGNSA. With 5 bases removed from V and 3 bases from J, the gap between germline ends came to 14 bases. DNA for the CDR3: TGTGCCAGCAGCCTGACGGACCTGAACTACGAGCAGTACTTC. Translated: CASSLTDLNYEQYF. Drawing the rest from reference TRBV7-2 and TRBJ2-7, the complete variable domain is GAGVSQSPSNKVTEKGKDVELRCDPISGHTALYWYRQSLGQGLEFLIYFQGNSAPDKSGLPSDRFSAERTGGSVSTLTIQRTQQEDSAVYLCASSLTDLNYEQYFGPGTRLTVT.

The chain links TRBV7-9 to TRBJ2-7; TRBD2 matches at 10 bases. Looked up from germline, CDR1 is SEHNR and CDR2 is FQNEAQ (reference sequence). V lost 8 bases to trimming and J lost 5 bases; unmatched junction nucleotides: 9. This CDR3 has 14 amino acids. The CDR3 spells CASALKREGNEQYF. CDR3 nucleotide sequence: TGTGCCAGCGCCTTGAAGCGGGAGGGTAACGAGCAGTACTTC.

The J gene is TRBJ2-6, the V gene TRBV7-6; no reliable D call. Germline-derived CDR1 and CDR2 are SGHVS and FNYEAQ. The CDR3 runs to 15 residues. Trimming cost V 1 base and J 1 base, with 5 bases left between them. CDR3 protein: CASSLDRSGANVLTF. Here the CDR3 DNA reads TGTGCCAGCAGCTTAGACAGATCTGGGGCCAACGTCCTGACTTTC.

CDR3 nucleotides: TGTGCCAGCAGCGGTGATGTGGGCGGGGAGCTGTTTTTT. Its translation is CASSGDVGGELFF. The gene calls are TRBV9 and TRBJ2-2; the D is unclear. Trimming stripped 3 bases from V and 7 bases from J, with 10 bases between. Germline V gives CDR1 SGDLS, CDR2 YYNGEE. This CDR3 comprises 13 residues.

The chain has TRBV7-2 and TRBJ1-1, with D possibly matching TRBD1 (5 bases). Germline V gene sequence: CDR1 SGHTA, CDR2 FQGNSA. The CDR3 covers 13 residues. The ends were cut back, 4 bases at V and 3 bases at J, with 9 bases in the middle. CDR3 sequence: CASSSQGYTEAFF. In DNA form, the CDR3 reads TGTGCCAGCAGCTCTCAGGGATACACTGAAGCTTTCTTT.

The V and J genes are TRBV10-3 and TRBJ2-5; D is unclear. Germline-derived CDR1 and CDR2 are ENHRY and SYGVKD. V lost 3 bases, J lost 5 bases, and 13 bases lay in between. This CDR3 contains 14 residues. The CDR3 region has the DNA TGTGCCATCAGTGATCCCAGAAATGGGGAGACCCAGTACTTC. This translates into CAISDPRNGETQYF.

The J gene is TRBJ2-3, the V gene TRBV7-8; no clear D. Trimming cost V 1 base and J 4 bases, with 9 bases left between them. Per the germline V gene, CDR1 is SGHVS and CDR2 is FQNEAQ. The CDR3 has 14 amino acids. In DNA, the CDR3 is TGTGCCAGCAGCTTAGAGTGGGAAGCAGATACGCAGTATTTT. This sequence encodes CASSLEWEADTQYF.

The V call is TRBV29-1, the J call TRBJ2-7, with a weak D call TRBD1 (5 bases). The CDR3 runs to 12 residues. Trimming left V 3 bases short and J 3 bases short, with 9 bases between. Germline-derived CDR1 and CDR2 are SQVTM and ANQGSEA. The CDR3 reads CSVEAQGYEQYF. In nucleotides, the CDR3 is TGCAGCGTTGAGGCGCAGGGCTACGAGCAGTACTTC.

This clonotype appeared a single time. The J gene is TRBJ1-5, the V gene TRBV19; perhaps TRBD1 as D (6 bases). In germline, CDR1 is LNHDA, CDR2 SQIVND (reference sequence). The CDR3 consists of 14 residues. V dropped 8 bases and J dropped 0 bases, with 11 bases sitting between them. The CDR3 sequence is CASRDMLSNQPQHF. DNA of the CDR3: TGTGCCAGTCGGGACATGCTTAGCAATCAGCCCCAGCATTTT. Using reference TRBV19 and TRBJ1-5 for the parts outside the CDR3, the full variable domain is DGGITQSPKYLFRKEGQNVTLSCEQNLNHDAMYWYRQDPGQGLRLIYYSQIVNDFQKGDIAEGYSVSREKKESFPLTVTSAQKNPTAFYLCASRDMLSNQPQHFGDGTRLSIL.

A note on this clonotype: One end of the junction varies from germline; a read error may be responsible. The chain uses TRBV7-3 and TRBJ1-2; D is unclear. Germline CDR1 and CDR2: SGHTA and FQGTGA. The CDR3 has 12 amino acids. CDR3 nucleotides: TGTGCCACCAGCAACGCACCAAATGGCTACACCTTC. Its translation is CATSNAPNGYTF.

Note on this clonotype: A much larger clone differs by one base, so this may be a read error. The rearrangement links TRBV28 to TRBJ2-7; a weak D match, TRBD2 (6 bases). From germline, CDR1 is MDHEN and CDR2 SYDVKM. V shed 11 bases and J shed 3 bases, with 20 bases lying between them. The CDR3 is 14 residues long. The DNA of the CDR3 is TGTGCCGGCACTACTAGCTTTGGGGTCTACGAGCAGTACTTC. It yields the protein CAGTTSFGVYEQYF.

V is TRBV15 and J is TRBJ2-2, with 11 bases aligning to TRBD2. The CDR3 spans 19 residues. V was pared by 1 base and J by 2 bases, with 9 bases of the junction left unmatched. Germline values: CDR1 LNHNV, CDR2 YYDKDF (reference sequence). The CDR3 DNA reads TGTGCCACCAGCAGAGTCCTGGGGACTAGCGGACCTAACACCGGGGAGCTGTTTTTT. This translates into CATSRVLGTSGPNTGELFF.

The CDR3 nucleotides are TGCGCCAGCAGCGTGACTAGCGGGAGAGACAATGAGCAGTTCTTC. Protein sequence: CASSVTSGRDNEQFF. The chain combines TRBV5-1 with TRBJ2-1; 12 bases match TRBD2. CDR1 and CDR2 from the germline V gene are SGHRS and YFSETQ. The CDR3 extends over 15 amino acids. V lost 4 bases to trimming and J lost 5 bases; unmatched junction nucleotides: 4.

CDR3 coding DNA: TGTGCCAGCAGCCGTGCTAGGGGCCAAGAGACCCAGTACTTC. It yields the protein CASSRARGQETQYF. The V and J genes are TRBV9 and TRBJ2-5; tentatively, D is TRBD1 (5 bases). CDR1 is SGDLS, CDR2 YYNGEE, per germline. The CDR3 is made up of 14 amino acids. Trimming stripped 4 bases from V and 1 base from J, with 11 bases between. The whole variable domain, filled in from reference TRBV9 and TRBJ2-5, reads DSGVTQTPKHLITATGQRVTLRCSPRSGDLSVYWYQQSLDQGLQFLIQYYNGEERAKGNILERFSAQQFPDLHSELNLSSLELGDSALYFCASSRARGQETQYFGPGTRLLVL.

Ten or more counts support this clonotype. The chain recombines TRBV3-1 with TRBJ2-1, with D tentatively TRBD1 or TRBD2 (6 bases each). In germline, CDR1 is LGHDT, CDR2 YNNKEL (reference sequence). V lost 4 bases and J 7 bases, leaving 14 bases between the germline ends. The CDR3 runs to 14 residues. CDR3 in DNA: TGTGCCAGCAGCCCACTCCCGGGGGCTAATGAGCAGTTCTTC. Translating gives CASSPLPGANEQFF.

The chain couples TRBV4-1 to TRBJ1-2, with D unclear. The CDR3 spans 14 residues. Trimming cost V 1 base and J 3 bases, with 9 bases left between them. From germline, CDR1 is MGHRA and CDR2 YSYEKL. DNA for the CDR3: TGCGCCAGCAGCCAAGCGGGATGGGACTATGGCTACACCTTC. It yields the protein CASSQAGWDYGYTF.

The rearrangement uses TRBV7-2 and TRBJ2-1; TRBD2 aligns across 12 bases. The CDR3 has 17 residues. V lost 1 base to trimming and J lost 9 bases; unmatched junction nucleotides: 10. From germline, CDR1 is SGHTA and CDR2 FQGNSA. The CDR3 coding sequence is TGTGCCAGCAGCTTAGGTCTAGCGGGAGGGAGTCTCGGTGAGCAGTTCTTC. Translating gives CASSLGLAGGSLGEQFF. Full variable domain (remainder filled in from reference TRBV7-2 and TRBJ2-1): GAGVSQSPSNKVTEKGKDVELRCDPISGHTALYWYRQSLGQGLEFLIYFQGNSAPDKSGLPSDRFSAERTGGSVSTLTIQRTQQEDSAVYLCASSLGLAGGSLGEQFFGPGTRLTVL.

V gene TRBV7-4 combines with J gene TRBJ1-2; D gene unclear. Germline V gives CDR1 SGHVT, CDR2 SQSDAQ. V shed 1 base and J shed 2 bases, with 5 bases lying between them. This CDR3 has 13 residues. In DNA, the CDR3 is TGTGCCAGCAGCTTAGTCGCCAACTATGGCTACACCTTC. It codes for CASSLVANYGYTF.

This chain uses TRBV19 with TRBJ1-2; D is undetermined. Germline lookup yields CDR1 LNHDA and CDR2 SQIVND (reference sequence). This CDR3 comprises 15 residues. V shed 1 base and J shed 0 bases, with 9 bases lying between them. CDR3 loop: CASSIVAEANYGYTF. In DNA form, the CDR3 reads TGTGCCAGTAGTATAGTTGCAGAAGCTAACTATGGCTACACCTTC.

The table lists this clonotype with a count of one. This chain connects TRBV3-1 to TRBJ1-6; D is undetermined. Germline values: CDR1 LGHDT, CDR2 YNNKEL (reference sequence). This CDR3 is 17 amino acids long. V lost 4 bases to trimming and J lost 1 base, with 14 bases between them. This CDR3 is CASSPLPGASYNSPLHF. The CDR3 bases are TGTGCCAGCAGCCCCCTGCCGGGAGCGTCCTATAATTCACCCCTCCACTTT.

The rearrangement joins TRBV20-1 to TRBJ1-1, with 10 nucleotides matching TRBD1. V shed 3 bases and J 3 bases; nucleotides not matched to a gene: 1. CDR1 is DFQATT, CDR2 SNEGSKA, per germline (reference sequence). The CDR3 totals 13 residues. CDR3 bases: TGCAGTGCTAGTGGGACAGGGGACACTGAAGCTTTCTTT. It specifies CSASGTGDTEAFF.

The gene calls are TRBV7-6 and TRBJ2-3, with D possibly matching TRBD2 (5 bases). V was trimmed by 5 bases and J by 4 bases, leaving 13 bases between them. Germline V gene data show CDR1 as SGHVS and CDR2 as FNYEAQ. The CDR3 spans 14 residues. The DNA for the CDR3 is TGTGCCAGCAGCCACCCACTAGTCGCAGATACGCAGTATTTT. Translation: CASSHPLVADTQYF.

V usage is TRBV7-9 and J usage is TRBJ1-5, with D unresolved. Trimming cost V 5 bases and J 3 bases, with 5 bases left between them. From germline, CDR1 is SEHNR and CDR2 FQNEAQ (reference sequence). The CDR3 has 12 residues. The CDR3 here is CASSDDNQPQHF. Written as DNA, the CDR3 is TGTGCCAGCAGCGATGACAATCAGCCCCAGCATTTT.

J is TRBJ2-3 and V is TRBV5-1, with 10 bases aligning to TRBD2. Germline CDR1 and CDR2: SGHRS and YFSETQ. J lost 2 bases, V lost 2 bases, and 8 bases had no gene match. This CDR3 is 17 amino acids long. Written as DNA, the CDR3 is TGCGCCAGCAGCTTCTCATTTGGACTAGCGGACACAGATACGCAGTATTTT. Amino acid sequence: CASSFSFGLADTDTQYF.

The chain recombines TRBV4-2 with TRBJ1-2; D is uncertain. Trimming stripped 1 base from V and 10 bases from J, with 10 bases between. This CDR3 comprises 12 residues. CDR1 and CDR2 (germline): LGHNA, YNFKEQ. CDR3 sequence: CASSQGPPDYTF. Written as DNA, the CDR3 is TGTGCCAGCAGCCAAGGCCCTCCCGACTACACCTTC.

The chain combines TRBV25-1 with TRBJ2-7; 12 bases are a match to TRBD2. Germline CDR1 is MGHDK and CDR2 is SYGVNS. This CDR3 comprises 15 residues. After removal of 6 bases from V and 5 bases from J, the junction contained 8 bases not matched to a gene. CDR3 in amino acids: CASRATSGRIDEQYF. For the CDR3, the DNA is TGTGCCAGCAGGGCGACTAGCGGGAGAATCGACGAGCAGTACTTC.

Notes on this clonotype: Likely a read error: the CDR3 ends without its conserved phenylalanine or tryptophan. The DNA is omitted, as the CDR3 cannot be located on it reliably, and the CDR3 follows TCRdb's listing. The chain recombines TRBV20-1 with TRBJ2-2; TRBD2 is taken as the D call from the table, unchecked against the DNA. Germline V lookup: CDR1 DFQATT, CDR2 SNEGSKA (reference sequence). The CDR3 length is 17 residues, termini included. This CDR3 is CSARGGPAGGYTGELFS.

The chain combines TRBV29-1 with TRBJ2-6, with D perhaps TRBD1 or TRBD2 (5 bases each). Per the germline V gene, CDR1 is SQVTM and CDR2 is ANQGSEA. Trimming pared 4 bases from V and 0 bases from J, leaving 13 bases between. The CDR3 length is 16 residues. CDR3 in amino acids: CSVARDVHSGANVLTF. CDR3 nucleotide sequence: TGCAGCGTTGCCCGGGACGTACACTCTGGGGCCAACGTCCTGACTTTC. Full variable domain (missing parts from reference TRBV29-1 and TRBJ2-6): SAVISQKPSRDICQRGTSLTIQCQVDSQVTMMFWYRQQPGQSLTLIATANQGSEATYESGFVIDKFPISRPNLTFSTLTVSNMSPEDSSIYLCSVARDVHSGANVLTFGAGSRLTVL.

V usage is TRBV5-1 and J usage is TRBJ2-1, with D possibly matching TRBD2 (5 bases). CDR3 length: 13 residues. Germline V gene sequence: CDR1 SGHRS, CDR2 YFSETQ. V was cut by 1 base and J by 9 bases, with 11 bases left in between. CDR3 loop: CASSLLLEGEQFF. CDR3 nucleotide sequence: TGCGCCAGCAGCTTGTTACTAGAAGGTGAGCAGTTCTTC.